This note documents a single T cell receptor (beta chain) sequence. Assay used: immunoSEQ multiplex PCR; TCRdb lists only in-frame clones, some missing. The sample has some 100,000 clones, more than 85% seen once. Germline CDR1 is SGHRS and CDR2 is YFSETQ. The CDR3 consists of 14 residues. The ends lost 4 bases at V and 0 bases at J; junction bases unmatched: 3. This specimen comes from a study of control samples from healthy donors and cancer patients. The rearrangement uses TRBV5-1 and TRBJ1-1; 7 nucleotides line up with TRBD1. The source material was blood. The sequence was collected from a woman in her 50s in good health. DNA for the CDR3: TGCGCCAGCAGCGGGGGACAGATGAACACTGAAGCTTTCTTT. This translates into CASSGGQMNTEAFF.